The 19 T cell receptor beta chains below all came from one sample that was sequenced in a study of cytomegalovirus exposure and HLA in healthy donors. The primer mix had 60 Vbeta and 13 Jbeta primers. The table came from immunoSEQ multiplex PCR; TCRdb's copy has only in-frame clones and leaves some out. The sample holds around 87,000 clones, approximately 83% seen once. Sequencing was done on a sample of PBMCs. The origin of the receptors is a man aged 40-50 years in good health and CMV-seronegative.

This clone was counted a few times. The V and J genes are TRBV4-2 and TRBJ2-2, with 9 positions matching TRBD2. Looked up from germline, CDR1 is LGHNA and CDR2 is YNFKEQ. The junction had 15 bases not matched to a gene; V was cut back by 6 bases and J by 4 bases. The CDR3 length is 18 residues. The CDR3 reads CASSLWGSGGRGTGELFF. CDR3 nucleotide sequence: TGTGCCAGCAGTCTGTGGGGTAGCGGGGGTCGAGGCACCGGGGAGCTGTTTTTT.

This clone turned up a few times. This chain joins TRBV4-3 and TRBJ2-2, with TRBD1 as a possible D gene (8 bases). The V gene lost 1 base and the J gene lost 4 bases, with 13 bases spanning the gap. Germline V lookup: CDR1 LGHNA, CDR2 YSLEER. This CDR3 is 16 amino acids long. For the CDR3, the DNA is TGCGCCAGCAGCCAAGGAAACAGGGGGGGCACCGGGGAGCTGTTTTTT. This encodes CASSQGNRGGTGELFF.

V and J are TRBV27 and TRBJ1-5, with D tentatively TRBD1 (6 bases). This CDR3 is 16 amino acids long. The ends were cut back, 2 bases at V and 0 bases at J, with 11 bases in the middle. From germline, CDR1 is MNHEY and CDR2 SMNVEV (reference sequence). CDR3 nucleotide sequence: TGTGCCAGCAGTTTAGTGGGGGCGGGTAGCAATCAGCCCCAGCATTTT. Translation gives CASSLVGAGSNQPQHF.

The J gene is TRBJ2-7, the V gene TRBV18, with a tentative D call TRBD2 (5 bases). Germline V gene lookup returns CDR1 KGHSH and CDR2 LQKENI. V lost 3 bases, J lost 2 bases, and 5 bases lay in between. This CDR3 comprises 12 residues. The DNA of the CDR3 is TGTGCCAGCTCACCGCGGGCCTACGAGCAGTACTTC. It encodes CASSPRAYEQYF.

This clone was picked up a small number of times. The junction shows a germline mismatch at one end, possibly a read error. This rearrangement joins TRBV7-9 to TRBJ1-5; D remains ambiguous. Looked up from germline, CDR1 is SEHNR and CDR2 is FQNEAQ (reference sequence). This CDR3 contains 15 residues. The chain's CDR3 is CSSSRQDGDNQPQHF. CDR3 bases: TGTTCCAGCAGCCGTCAGGACGGGGACAATCAGCCCCAGCATTTT. Together with reference TRBV7-9 and TRBJ1-5, the CDR3 gives the full variable domain: DTGVSQNPRHKITKRGQNVTFRCDPISEHNRLYWYRQTLGQGPEFLTYFQNEAQLEKSRLLSDRFSAERPKGSFSTLEIQRTEQGDSAMYLCSSSRQDGDNQPQHFGDGTRLSIL.

The V call is TRBV6-1, the J call TRBJ1-5, with 7 bases fitting TRBD1. Losses at the gene ends were 4 bases for V and 3 bases for J; bases not matched to a gene: 9. Germline-derived CDR1 and CDR2 are MNHNS and SASEGT. The CDR3 has 16 amino acids. CDR3 sequence reads: CASSAPGQRSNQPQHF. DNA for the CDR3: TGTGCCAGCAGTGCCCCGGGACAGAGATCCAATCAGCCCCAGCATTTT.

This chain joins TRBV9 and TRBJ1-4, with D tentatively TRBD1 (6 bases). This CDR3 comprises 15 residues. V was clipped by 3 bases and J by 2 bases, with 11 bases between them. Germline CDR1 and CDR2: SGDLS and YYNGEE. The CDR3 protein is CASSAGGATNEKLFF. CDR3 DNA: TGTGCCAGCAGCGCCGGGGGGGCCACTAATGAAAAACTGTTTTTT.

This clone showed up just a few times. Other DNA sequences in this specimen translate into the identical CDR3. The chain uses TRBV30 and TRBJ1-5; 7 bases map to TRBD1. This CDR3 is built from 13 residues. The J segment lost 4 bases and the V segment lost 2 bases, leaving 2 bases of the junction unmatched. The V gene's germline CDR1 is GTSNPN and CDR2 SVGIG (reference sequence). The CDR3 spells CAWSLQGNQPQHF. DNA for the CDR3: TGTGCCTGGAGTCTACAGGGGAATCAGCCCCAGCATTTT.

In the case of this clone: This sample also contains other DNA sequences that code for the same CDR3. The chain carries TRBV9 and TRBJ1-6, with D possibly matching TRBD1 (5 bases). CDR1 SGDLS and CDR2 YYNGEE come from the germline V gene. The V end lost 5 bases, the J end lost 10 bases, and 13 bases lay between the germline ends. This CDR3 contains 13 residues. As DNA, the CDR3 is TGTGCCAGCAGTGAGGGGAGGCAATCACCCCTCCACTTT. Its protein product is CASSEGRQSPLHF.

This rearrangement joins TRBV9 to TRBJ2-2; D unresolved. The CDR3 consists of 12 residues. Trimming removed 4 bases from V and 3 bases from J, with 4 bases in between. Germline V CDR1 and CDR2: SGDLS, YYNGEE. DNA for the CDR3: TGTGCCAGCAGCACTCACACCGGGGAGCTGTTTTTT. This encodes CASSTHTGELFF.

The V gene is TRBV27, the J gene TRBJ2-7; 11 nucleotides agree with TRBD1. In germline, CDR1 is MNHEY, CDR2 SMNVEV (reference sequence). The CDR3 runs 16 residues. J gave up 2 bases and V 2 bases, and 5 bases lay outside the gene matches. The CDR3 region is CASSLTPGQGAYEQYF. The CDR3 DNA reads TGTGCCAGCAGTTTAACACCGGGACAGGGGGCCTACGAGCAGTACTTC.

This clone was seen a few times. This chain joins TRBV14 and TRBJ1-3; D call uncertain. Germline V lookup: CDR1 SGHDN, CDR2 FVKESK. This CDR3 spans 13 amino acids. The germline V and J ends were trimmed by 0 bases and 5 bases, with 5 bases remaining between them. CDR3 region: CASSQDRRNTIYF. Written as DNA, the CDR3 is TGTGCCAGCAGCCAAGACAGGAGAAACACCATATATTTT.

The V call is TRBV6-5, the J call TRBJ1-2, with TRBD1 as a possible D gene (6 bases). V lost 2 bases, J lost 3 bases, and 10 bases lay in between. Germline V gene lookup returns CDR1 MNHEY and CDR2 SVGAGI. This CDR3 has 14 residues. As DNA, the CDR3 is TGTGCCAGCAGTTACAACGGACAGTACTATGGCTACACCTTC. The encoded protein is CASSYNGQYYGYTF.

The gene calls are TRBV7-2 and TRBJ1-2; D may be TRBD1 (6 bases). From germline, CDR1 is SGHTA and CDR2 FQGNSA. The V end lost 3 bases, the J end lost 4 bases, and 15 bases lay between the germline ends. The length of the CDR3 is 15 residues. The CDR3 coding sequence is TGTGCCAGCAGCTTTAGGGGGATTGTAGGCTATGGCTACACCTTC. Amino acid sequence: CASSFRGIVGYGYTF.

This chain connects TRBV2 to TRBJ1-3, with 7 bases identical to TRBD1. This CDR3 has 15 amino acids. Germline V gene data show CDR1 as SNHLY and CDR2 as FYNNEI. V lost 4 bases and J lost 4; bases outside the gene matches: 7. CDR3 residues: CASSVNRDSGNTIYF. The CDR3 coding sequence is TGTGCCAGCAGTGTCAACCGGGACAGCGGAAACACCATATATTTT.

The chain combines TRBV5-1 with TRBJ2-1; 10 bases are a match to TRBD2. The CDR3 length is 14 residues. Per the germline V gene, CDR1 is SGHRS and CDR2 is YFSETQ. V gave up 4 bases and J gave up 9 bases; unmatched junction bases: 7. The CDR3 nucleotides are TGCGCCAGCAGCCCTAGCGGGGGTACGACTGAGCAGTTCTTC. Protein sequence: CASSPSGGTTEQFF.

This rearrangement joins TRBV27 to TRBJ2-3; TRBD2 matches at 8 bases. CDR1 and CDR2 (germline): MNHEY, SMNVEV (reference sequence). The CDR3 totals 15 residues. Germline trimming cut 5 bases from V and 6 bases from J; bases unmatched to any gene: 10. The CDR3 sequence: CASSPPRGGWDTQYF. The DNA for the CDR3 is TGTGCCAGCAGTCCGCCCCGGGGGGGGTGGGATACGCAGTATTTT.

This clone was counted once. The chain recombines TRBV28 with TRBJ1-2; D ambiguous. The V end lost 6 bases, the J end lost 5 bases, and 7 bases lay between the germline ends. CDR1 MDHEN and CDR2 SYDVKM come from the germline V gene. This CDR3 is 11 amino acids long. The CDR3 protein is CASRTSYGYTF. The CDR3 nucleotides are TGTGCCAGCAGGACTTCTTATGGCTACACCTTC.

V usage is TRBV5-4 and J usage is TRBJ2-5; 9 bases line up with TRBD1. The V gene end was trimmed by 7 bases and the J gene end by 2 bases; junction bases not matched to a gene: 9. This CDR3 region has 15 residues. Germline-derived CDR1 and CDR2 are SGHNT and YYREEE (reference sequence). The CDR3 bases are TGTGCCAGCGGATTGCCGGGACAGGGTCAAGAGACCCAGTACTTC. It encodes CASGLPGQGQETQYF. Full variable domain (outside the CDR3, taken from reference TRBV5-4 and TRBJ2-5): ETGVTQSPTHLIKTRGQQVTLRCSSQSGHNTVSWYQQALGQGPQFIFQYYREEENGRGNFPPRFSGLQFPNYSSELNVNALELDDSALYLCASGLPGQGQETQYFGPGTRLLVL.